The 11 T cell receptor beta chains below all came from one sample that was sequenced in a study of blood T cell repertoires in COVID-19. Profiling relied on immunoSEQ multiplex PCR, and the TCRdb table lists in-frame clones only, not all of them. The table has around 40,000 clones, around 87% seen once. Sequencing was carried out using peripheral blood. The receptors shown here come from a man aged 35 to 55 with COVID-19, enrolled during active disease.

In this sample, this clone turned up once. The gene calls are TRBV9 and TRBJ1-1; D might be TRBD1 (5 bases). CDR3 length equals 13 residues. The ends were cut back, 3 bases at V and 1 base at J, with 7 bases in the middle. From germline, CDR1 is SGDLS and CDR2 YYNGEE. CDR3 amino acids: CASSATGNTEAFF. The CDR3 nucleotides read TGTGCCAGCAGCGCTACAGGGAACACTGAAGCTTTCTTT.

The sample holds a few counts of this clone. The CDR3 DNA follows: TGTGCAAGTCGCTTACTTGCGACTAGCGGGAGGGCCTCGAACACCGGGGAGCTGTTTTTT. It codes for CASRLLATSGRASNTGELFF. V is TRBV12-2 and J is TRBJ2-2; the table's D call, TRBD2, has no DNA check behind it. TRBV12-2 is a recognized pseudogene. The CDR3 spans 20 residues.

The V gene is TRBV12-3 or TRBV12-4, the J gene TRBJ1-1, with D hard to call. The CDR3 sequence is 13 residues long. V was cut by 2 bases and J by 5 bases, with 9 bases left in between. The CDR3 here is CASSLKLRTEAFF. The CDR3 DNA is TGTGCCAGCAGTTTAAAACTCAGGACTGAAGCTTTCTTT.

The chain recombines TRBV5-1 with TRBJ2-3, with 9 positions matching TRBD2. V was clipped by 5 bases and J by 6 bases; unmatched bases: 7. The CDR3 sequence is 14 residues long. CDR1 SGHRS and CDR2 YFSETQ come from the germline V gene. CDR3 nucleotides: TGCGCCAGCAGGCGAGCGGGAGGTGGGGATACGCAGTATTTT. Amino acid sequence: CASRRAGGGDTQYF.

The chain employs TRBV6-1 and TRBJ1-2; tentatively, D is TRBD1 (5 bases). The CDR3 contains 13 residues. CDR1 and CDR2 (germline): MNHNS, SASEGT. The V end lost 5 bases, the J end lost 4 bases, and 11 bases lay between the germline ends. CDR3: CASSSTGTYGYTF. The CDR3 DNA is TGTGCCAGCAGTTCTACAGGCACCTATGGCTACACCTTC.

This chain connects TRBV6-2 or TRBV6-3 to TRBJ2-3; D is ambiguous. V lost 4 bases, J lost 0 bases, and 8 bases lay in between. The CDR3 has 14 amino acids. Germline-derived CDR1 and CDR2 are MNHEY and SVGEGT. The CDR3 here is CASSLSTSTDTQYF. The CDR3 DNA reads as TGTGCCAGCAGTTTATCCACTAGCACAGATACGCAGTATTTT.

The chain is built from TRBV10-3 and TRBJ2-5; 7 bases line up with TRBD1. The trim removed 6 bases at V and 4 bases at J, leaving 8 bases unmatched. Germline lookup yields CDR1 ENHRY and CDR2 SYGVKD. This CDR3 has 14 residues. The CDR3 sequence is CAIRAGGSGETQYF. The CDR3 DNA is TGTGCCATCAGGGCAGGGGGTTCGGGAGAGACCCAGTACTTC.

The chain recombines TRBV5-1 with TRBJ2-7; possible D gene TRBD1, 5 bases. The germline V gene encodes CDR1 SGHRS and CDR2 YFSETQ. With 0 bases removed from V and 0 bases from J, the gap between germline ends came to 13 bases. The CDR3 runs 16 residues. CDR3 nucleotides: TGCGCCAGCAGCTTGGATCGACAGAGGAGCTCCTACGAGCAGTACTTC. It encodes CASSLDRQRSSYEQYF.

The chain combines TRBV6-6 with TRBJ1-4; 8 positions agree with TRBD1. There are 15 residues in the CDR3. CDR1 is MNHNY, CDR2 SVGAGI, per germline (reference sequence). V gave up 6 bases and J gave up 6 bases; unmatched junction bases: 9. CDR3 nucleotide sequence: TGTGCCAGCAGCCGTGGGACAGGATGGGATGAAAAACTGTTTTTT. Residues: CASSRGTGWDEKLFF.

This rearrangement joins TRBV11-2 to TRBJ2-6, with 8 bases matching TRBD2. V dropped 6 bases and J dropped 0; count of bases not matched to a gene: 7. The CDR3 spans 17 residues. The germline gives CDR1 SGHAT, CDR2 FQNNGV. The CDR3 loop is CASRGLAGSSGANVLTF. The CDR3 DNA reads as TGTGCCAGCAGAGGGCTAGCGGGTTCCTCTGGGGCCAACGTCCTGACTTTC.

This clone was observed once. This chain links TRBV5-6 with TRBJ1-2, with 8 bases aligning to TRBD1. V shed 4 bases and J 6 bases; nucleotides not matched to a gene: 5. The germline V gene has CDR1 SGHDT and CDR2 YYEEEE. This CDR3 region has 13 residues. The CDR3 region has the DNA TGTGCCAGCAGCGTCAGGGGGCTCGATGGCTACACCTTC. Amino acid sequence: CASSVRGLDGYTF.